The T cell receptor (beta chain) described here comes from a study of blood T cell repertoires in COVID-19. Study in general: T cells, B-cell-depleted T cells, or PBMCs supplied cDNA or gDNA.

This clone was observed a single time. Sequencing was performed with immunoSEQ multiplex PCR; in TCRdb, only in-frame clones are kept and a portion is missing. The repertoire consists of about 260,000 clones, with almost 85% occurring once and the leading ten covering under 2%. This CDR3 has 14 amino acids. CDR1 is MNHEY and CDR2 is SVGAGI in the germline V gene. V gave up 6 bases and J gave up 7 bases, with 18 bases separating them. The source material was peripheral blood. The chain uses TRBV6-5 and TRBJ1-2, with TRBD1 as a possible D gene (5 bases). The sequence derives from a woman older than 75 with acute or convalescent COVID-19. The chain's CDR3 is CASRLQASWVGYTF. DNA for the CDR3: TGTGCCAGCAGATTACAGGCGTCCTGGGTTGGCTACACCTTC.